This TCR beta chain originates from a study of blood T cell repertoires in COVID-19 (dated by TCRdb to about 2020). A note on the overall study: Collaborator samples came from the United States, Italy and Spain and covered acute and convalescent phases of COVID-19. The material from the prospective study consisted of cDNA or gDNA derived from T cells, B-cell-depleted T cells, or PBMCs. Subjects who had been exposed to COVID-19, were actively infected with it, or had recovered from it provided the deeply sampled blood TCRbeta repertoires that made up the dataset. The repertoires were made available in a free public database intended to serve as a resource for research on the immune response to SARS-CoV-2. The samples were drawn from the first 160 participants of the ongoing ImmuneRACE study and from 950 to 1,500 subjects provided by 6 global collaborators. Nearly every sample came with metadata listing a de-identified subject ID, COVID-19 status, age in years and sex. Where available, HLA class I and class II types were obtained from metadata supplied by the sample provider rather than from assay-based typing.

TCRbeta CDR3 regions were amplified from genomic DNA using the immunoSEQ Assay, a bias-controlled multiplex PCR. In the paper's pipeline: The number of nucleated cells in each sample was estimated by amplification of reference gene primers within the assay. To quantify the absolute abundance of each unique TCRbeta CDR3 rearrangement, sequence reads were collapsed and filtered. Productive Simpson clonality was computed per sample as the square root of Simpson's diversity index over productive rearrangements. The immuneACCESS repertoire file appears here via TCRdb, limited to in-frame rearrangements. These files lack a portion of the clones; in checked studies, under half of the deficit traces to unresolved V genes, and the cause of the others is not known. That table supplies the V and J calls and clone size; D and trimming were determined from the DNA. For this sample there are approximately 260,000 clones; approximately 79% appear just once. The ten largest clones capture roughly 4% of the sample.

The collaborating institutions used their own protocols to collect whole blood in K2EDTA tubes. For TCRbeta analysis, collaborators shipped samples in one of three forms: frozen whole blood, isolated PBMCs, or DNA extracted from either of those sample types. V loses 5 bases, J loses 6 bases, and the germline ends lie 11 bases apart. Based on the germline V gene, the CDR1 and CDR2 sequences are MNHNS and SASEGT. The CDR3 has 13 amino acids, counting the end cysteine and phenylalanine. Only the CDR3 DNA stays, 39 bases, in frame from base 1. Study-level results and caveats: The amount of clinical and demographic metadata varied by source and participant and was provided uncurated.

In this sample, this clone turned up once. Its antigen remains undetermined. Base quality data are lacking; no much larger clone is found one base away. Sequenced input: peripheral blood. This chain joins TRBV6-1 to TRBJ1-5; TRBD1 could be the D gene, as 5 bases match. This TCR was sampled from a woman aged 40 to 50 with active or convalescent COVID-19. The DNA reads as follows: TGTGCCAGCAGTTCAGGGTCAGGTCAGCCCCAGCATTTT. The translation is CASSSGSGQPQHF.